These 18 T cell receptor beta chains share one sample of origin, sequenced in a study of blood T cell repertoires in COVID-19. Using immunoSEQ multiplex PCR, the repertoire was profiled, and TCRdb retains in-frame clones only, with some absent. Found here are some 42,000 clones, about 85% of them singletons; the top ten hold more than 9%. The sequenced sample consisted of peripheral blood. These receptors all come from a human donor in a cohort sampled during active COVID-19.

The CDR3 nucleotides are TGTGCCAGCAGCTTAGCTGGGGGGATCTCTGGAAACACCATATATTTT. Translation: CASSLAGGISGNTIYF. J is TRBJ1-3 and V is TRBV7-9, with D perhaps matching TRBD1 (5 bases). Trimming removed 0 bases from V and 0 bases from J, with 9 bases in between. The germline gives CDR1 SEHNR, CDR2 FQNEAQ (reference sequence). The CDR3 contains 16 residues.

The chain employs TRBV7-2 and TRBJ2-2, with 8 nucleotides matching TRBD2. From germline, CDR1 is SGHTA and CDR2 FQGNSA. The CDR3 is 15 residues long. With V trimmed by 5 bases and J by 6 bases, 8 bases remained unmatched. This chain's CDR3 is CASSLLRGGPGELFF. CDR3 in DNA: TGTGCCAGCAGCCTCCTTCGGGGGGGCCCCGGGGAGCTGTTTTTT.

The chain joins TRBV18 to TRBJ2-2, with 9 nucleotides matching TRBD1. This CDR3 region has 15 residues. After removal of 4 bases from V and 3 bases from J, the junction contained 3 bases not matched to a gene. Germline assignment: CDR1 KGHSH and CDR2 LQKENI. The CDR3 nucleotides read TGTGCCAGCTCACGGGACAGGGTGGACACCGGGGAGCTGTTTTTT. This translates into CASSRDRVDTGELFF.

This clone has only one observation. The rearrangement links TRBV7-9 to TRBJ1-1, with 8 bases identical to TRBD1. The germline gives CDR1 SEHNR, CDR2 FQNEAQ (reference sequence). The CDR3 is 14 residues long. Germline trimming cut 5 bases from V and 3 bases from J; bases unmatched to any gene: 5. The CDR3 sequence is CASSDRGRDTEAFF. The CDR3 DNA follows: TGTGCCAGCAGCGACAGGGGCCGGGACACTGAAGCTTTCTTT. Complete variable domain (other parts from reference TRBV7-9 and TRBJ1-1): DTGVSQNPRHKITKRGQNVTFRCDPISEHNRLYWYRQTLGQGPEFLTYFQNEAQLEKSRLLSDRFSAERPKGSFSTLEIQRTEQGDSAMYLCASSDRGRDTEAFFGQGTRLTVV.

This chain connects TRBV5-4 to TRBJ2-3; 8 bases are a match to TRBD2. The germline gives CDR1 SGHNT, CDR2 YYREEE (reference sequence). The CDR3 extends over 15 amino acids. The V gene end was trimmed by 0 bases and the J gene end by 1 base; junction bases not matched to a gene: 1. The CDR3 loop reads CASSLDGGGTDTQYF. DNA for the CDR3: TGTGCCAGCAGCTTGGACGGGGGGGGCACAGATACGCAGTATTTT.

The chain combines TRBV3-1 (or the pseudogene TRBV3-2) with TRBJ1-1; D is perhaps TRBD1 (5 bases). The germline V and J ends were trimmed by 4 bases and 1 base, with 10 bases remaining between them. Germline-derived CDR1 and CDR2 are LGHDT and YNNKEL (reference sequence). The CDR3 has 14 amino acids. DNA of the CDR3: TGTGCCAGCAGCCCGCGGGGGGAGAACACTGAAGCTTTCTTT. Its translation is CASSPRGENTEAFF.

CDR3 sequence: CASRRGQTQYF. The CDR3 DNA is TGTGCCAGTAGGCGGGGCCAGACCCAGTACTTC. The chain couples TRBV19 to TRBJ2-5; perhaps TRBD2 as D (6 bases). Germline V gives CDR1 LNHDA, CDR2 SQIVND (reference sequence). The CDR3 spans 11 residues. V lost 6 bases and J lost 6, with 8 bases in between.

This chain uses TRBV28 with TRBJ1-3; D call uncertain. The CDR3 runs to 13 residues. Trimming removed 4 bases at V and 7 bases at J, with 11 bases between. Germline V gives CDR1 MDHEN, CDR2 SYDVKM. CDR3: CASSSPGLNTIYF. CDR3 nucleotides: TGTGCCAGCAGTTCCCCAGGCCTGAACACCATATATTTT.

V is TRBV6-5 and J is TRBJ2-7; D is possibly TRBD1 (6 bases). Trimming removed 5 bases at V and 3 bases at J, with 17 bases between. Germline V lookup: CDR1 MNHEY, CDR2 SVGAGI. The CDR3 spans 15 residues. The CDR3 nucleotides are TGTGCCAGCAGTAGCTCCGGGACACTTTTCTACGAGCAGTACTTC. As protein: CASSSSGTLFYEQYF.

The chain recombines TRBV2 with TRBJ2-7; the D gene is possibly TRBD2 (6 bases). The CDR3 runs 16 residues. The V and J ends lost 6 bases and 5 bases respectively, with 23 bases between them. From germline, CDR1 is SNHLY and CDR2 FYNNEI. The CDR3 sequence: CASSRPVGGMVDEQYF. CDR3 DNA: TGTGCCAGCAGCCGCCCAGTGGGGGGAATGGTCGACGAGCAGTACTTC. Using reference TRBV2 and TRBJ2-7 for the parts outside the CDR3, the full variable domain is EPEVTQTPSHQVTQMGQEVILRCVPISNHLYFYWYRQILGQKVEFLVSFYNNEISEKSEIFDDQFSVERPDGSNFTLKIRSTKLEDSAMYFCASSRPVGGMVDEQYFGPGTRLTVT.

This sequence joins TRBV20-1 and TRBJ2-1; TRBD2 might be the D (6 bases). This CDR3 spans 15 amino acids. V lost 3 bases and J 3 bases, leaving 15 bases between the germline ends. Germline V lookup: CDR1 DFQATT, CDR2 SNEGSKA (reference sequence). CDR3 bases: TGCAGTGCTAGTGTCCCGGGAGTCGTCTACAATGAGCAGTTCTTC. Translation: CSASVPGVVYNEQFF.

The chain couples TRBV7-8 to TRBJ2-5; 7 bases match TRBD2. The CDR3 consists of 14 residues. Germline trimming cut 1 base from V and 5 bases from J; bases unmatched to any gene: 4. The germline CDR1 and CDR2 sequences are SGHVS and FQNEAQ. As DNA, the CDR3 is TGTGCCAGCAGCTTAGATCTAGCGGCGGAGACCCAGTACTTC. Translating it yields CASSLDLAAETQYF.

The gene calls are TRBV19 and TRBJ2-2, with D tentatively TRBD1 (5 bases). V lost 2 bases to trimming and J lost 4 bases, with 11 bases between them. This CDR3 is 15 amino acids long. Germline V gives CDR1 LNHDA, CDR2 SQIVND (reference sequence). The CDR3 DNA follows: TGTGCCAGTAGTATATGGGGCCCCAGCACCGGGGAGCTGTTTTTT. Translation: CASSIWGPSTGELFF.

V usage is TRBV10-3 and J usage is TRBJ2-5; 8 nucleotides match TRBD2. The CDR3 totals 14 residues. Germline values: CDR1 ENHRY, CDR2 SYGVKD. V lost 3 bases and J lost 6; bases outside the gene matches: 6. The CDR3 spells CAISDGTSPKTQYF. In DNA form, the CDR3 reads TGTGCCATCAGTGATGGGACTAGTCCAAAGACCCAGTACTTC.

This sequence joins TRBV12-3 or TRBV12-4 and TRBJ1-1; 8 bases are a match to TRBD1. Trimming took 5 bases from V and 5 from J; bases not matched to a gene: 4. The CDR3 runs 13 residues. The CDR3 sequence: CASSAGGWTEAFF. The CDR3 nucleotides are TGTGCCAGCAGTGCAGGGGGCTGGACTGAAGCTTTCTTT.

This chain connects TRBV10-2 to TRBJ2-5, with a possible D match to TRBD2 (6 bases). V was clipped by 4 bases and J by 5 bases, with 11 bases between them. There are 13 residues in the CDR3. CDR1 is WSHSY and CDR2 is SAAADI in the germline V gene. This CDR3 reads CASSVPGRETQYF. In nucleotides, the CDR3 is TGCGCCAGCAGTGTGCCGGGGAGGGAGACCCAGTACTTC.

This chain uses TRBV5-8 with TRBJ2-5; D might be TRBD2 (5 bases). Germline V gene sequence: CDR1 SGHTS, CDR2 YDEGEE. V gave up 7 bases and J gave up 1 base, with 11 bases separating them. This CDR3 is 13 amino acids long. This chain's CDR3 is CASGLRLQETQYF. For the CDR3, the DNA is TGTGCCAGCGGACTGAGACTCCAAGAGACCCAGTACTTC.

The V gene is TRBV23-1, the J gene TRBJ1-2; D not resolved. TRBV23-1 falls under the ORF class, with uncertain function. There are 12 residues in the CDR3. V was pared by 0 bases and J by 14 bases, with 13 bases between. The CDR3 loop is CASSQSPPRRTF. The CDR3 region has the DNA TGCGCCAGCAGTCAATCTCCACCCCGTCGGACCTTC.